Listed below are T cell receptor beta chains from one sample, sequenced in a study of shared clonotypes between healthy human individuals. The method was immunoSEQ multiplex PCR; TCRdb's version includes in-frame clones alone and lacks a portion of them. The sample has 2 million to 3 million clones; 90% to 95% are singletons. The sample comprised naive CD4+ T cells from PBMCs. All receptors come from a man between 18 and 29 years old in good health. Some clones in this sample may be carry-over from other donors' samples. CDR3s include the opening cysteine and the closing phenylalanine or tryptophan. A D gene is named only where the DNA matches it firmly. Expanded clones are given a class, and other clones once, few, many or no size at all.

V: TRBV11-2
size: -
D: TRBD1
J: TRBJ1-4
CDR3: CASSLAWYQGARANEKLFF
DNA: TGTGCCAGCAGCTTAGCTTGGTATCAGGGGGCAAGGGCTAATGAAAAACTGTTTTTT

V: TRBV7-2
size: -
D: TRBD1
J: TRBJ1-2
CDR3: CASLGTAELGGYTF
DNA: TGTGCCAGCTTAGGGACAGCGGAGTTGGGCGGCTACACCTTC

V: TRBV7-2
size: -
D: TRBD1
J: TRBJ2-7
CDR3: CASSFGQASSYEQYF
DNA: TGTGCCAGCAGCTTTGGACAGGCGAGCTCCTACGAGCAGTACTTC

V: TRBV7-6
size: -
D: TRBD2
J: TRBJ2-5
CDR3: CASSKGSSGSGETQYF
DNA: TGTGCCAGCAGCAAGGGGAGTAGCGGGAGTGGGGAGACCCAGTACTTC

V: TRBV2
size: -
D: -
J: TRBJ2-2
CDR3: CASGGVGELFF
DNA: TGTGCCAGCGGAGGGGTCGGGGAGCTGTTTTTT

V: TRBV5-1
size: -
D: TRBD2
J: TRBJ2-6
CDR3: CASGLAPHSGANVLTF
DNA: TGCGCCAGCGGACTAGCGCCACACTCTGGGGCCAACGTCCTGACTTTC

V: TRBV6-5
size: -
D: -
J: TRBJ1-5
CDR3: CASSYSFGAGNQPQHF
DNA: -

V: TRBV30
size: -
D: TRBD2
J: TRBJ2-1
CDR3: CAWEVSGRAYNEQFF
DNA: TGTGCCTGGGAAGTTAGCGGGAGGGCCTACAATGAGCAGTTCTTC

V: TRBV7-3
size: -
D: -
J: TRBJ2-1
CDR3: CASSSNKGGNEQFF
DNA: TGTGCCAGCAGTTCGAACAAGGGCGGGAATGAGCAGTTCTTC

V: TRBV2
size: -
D: -
J: TRBJ2-5
CDR3: CASKRIQETQYF
DNA: TGTGCCAGCAAGCGGATCCAAGAGACCCAGTACTTC

V: TRBV6-6
size: -
D: TRBD1
J: TRBJ2-3
CDR3: CASTPGGTSTDTQYF
DNA: TGTGCCAGCACCCCAGGGGGCACTAGCACAGATACGCAGTATTTT

V: TRBV15
size: -
D: TRBD2
J: TRBJ2-1
CDR3: CATRPGLDYNEQFF
DNA: TGTGCCACCCGACCGGGACTAGACTACAATGAGCAGTTCTTC

V: TRBV6-5
size: -
D: -
J: TRBJ1-3
CDR3: CASSRTESSGNTIYF
DNA: TGTGCCAGCAGTAGGACGGAGAGCTCTGGAAACACCATATATTTT

V: TRBV28
size: once
D: TRBD1
J: TRBJ1-2
CDR3: CASSLDRGLGYTF
DNA: TGTGCCAGCAGCCTGGACAGGGGGCTCGGCTACACCTTC

V: TRBV7-3
size: -
D: TRBD2
J: TRBJ2-7
CDR3: CASSPAGDRYEQYF
DNA: TGTGCCAGCAGCCCAGCGGGAGACCGCTACGAGCAGTACTTC

V: TRBV7-2
size: -
D: -
J: TRBJ2-7
CDR3: CASSTRQGSYEQYF
DNA: TGTGCCAGCAGCACCCGCCAGGGGTCCTACGAGCAGTACTTC

V: TRBV5-1
size: -
D: TRBD1
J: TRBJ2-7
CDR3: CASSPRTGRSYEQYF
DNA: TGCGCCAGCAGCCCCCGGACAGGGAGGTCCTACGAGCAGTACTTC

V: TRBV28
size: once
D: -
J: TRBJ1-2
CDR3: CASSRDSNYGYTF
DNA: TGTGCCAGCAGCCGGGACTCTAACTATGGCTACACCTTC

V: TRBV11-2
size: -
D: TRBD1
J: TRBJ2-6
CDR3: CASSPRTGGYSGANVLTF
DNA: TGTGCCAGCAGCCCGAGGACAGGGGGCTACTCTGGGGCCAACGTCCTGACTTTC

V: TRBV28
size: -
D: -
J: TRBJ2-7
CDR3: CASREGDSLIREQYF
DNA: TGTGCCAGCAGAGAAGGGGACTCCCTGATTCGCGAGCAGTACTTC

V: TRBV10-2
size: -
D: -
J: TRBJ2-6
CDR3: CASSESNRHVPSGANVLTF
DNA: TGCGCCAGCAGTGAGTCGAACAGGCACGTGCCCTCTGGGGCCAACGTCCTGACTTTC

V: TRBV7-2
size: once
D: -
J: TRBJ2-7
CDR3: CASSLRAKGTEQYF
DNA: TGTGCCAGCAGCCTCCGGGCCAAGGGGACCGAGCAGTACTTC

V: TRBV7-9
size: -
D: -
J: TRBJ1-5
CDR3: CASSLLGSLDQPQHF
DNA: TGTGCCAGCAGCTTATTGGGTTCGCTCGATCAGCCCCAGCATTTT

V: TRBV11-2
size: -
D: TRBD2
J: TRBJ2-7
CDR3: CASSLARWTSGSNYEQYF
DNA: TGTGCCAGCAGCTTAGCTAGGTGGACTAGCGGGAGTAATTACGAGCAGTACTTC

V: TRBV14
size: -
D: TRBD2
J: TRBJ2-3
CDR3: CASSHRTSGGSTDTQYF
DNA: TGTGCCAGCAGCCACCGGACTAGCGGAGGGAGCACAGATACGCAGTATTTT

V: TRBV6-1
size: -
D: TRBD2
J: TRBJ2-1
CDR3: CASSENGRGRNEQFF
DNA: TGTGCCAGCAGTGAAAACGGTCGCGGGAGGAATGAGCAGTTCTTC

V: TRBV5-1
size: -
D: -
J: TRBJ2-1
CDR3: CASSFSAAYNEQFF
DNA: TGCGCCAGCAGCTTTAGCGCAGCCTACAATGAGCAGTTCTTC

V: TRBV28
size: -
D: -
J: TRBJ1-2
CDR3: CASRQADGKANYGYTF
DNA: TGTGCCAGCAGACAGGCTGACGGAAAAGCTAACTATGGCTACACCTTC

V: TRBV28
size: -
D: -
J: TRBJ2-7
CDR3: CASSLWDMTYEQYF
DNA: TGTGCCAGCAGTTTATGGGACATGACCTACGAGCAGTACTTC

V: TRBV2
size: -
D: -
J: TRBJ2-3
CDR3: CASRGDFTDTQYF
DNA: TGTGCCAGCAGGGGGGACTTCACAGATACGCAGTATTTT

V: TRBV5-1
size: -
D: TRBD2
J: TRBJ2-7
CDR3: CASSLAGLIYEQYF
DNA: TGCGCCAGCAGCTTGGCGGGACTAATATACGAGCAGTACTTC

V: TRBV5-1
size: once
D: TRBD2
J: TRBJ2-1
CDR3: CASSLLTSGVYNEQFF
DNA: TGCGCCAGCAGCTTATTGACTAGCGGAGTCTACAATGAGCAGTTCTTC

V: TRBV28
size: -
D: -
J: TRBJ2-7
CDR3: CASSSPGQITYEQYF
DNA: TGTGCCAGCAGTTCCCCGGGCCAAATAACCTACGAGCAGTACTTC

V: TRBV28
size: once
D: -
J: TRBJ1-1
CDR3: CASSLSSQGNTEAFF
DNA: TGTGCCAGCAGTTTATCGTCTCAGGGGAACACTGAAGCTTTCTTT

V: TRBV5-1
size: -
D: -
J: TRBJ2-1
CDR3: CASSQGLHNEQFF
DNA: TGCGCCAGCAGCCAGGGACTCCACAATGAGCAGTTCTTC

V: TRBV6-5
size: -
D: -
J: TRBJ2-5
CDR3: CASSLQETQYF
DNA: TGTGCCAGCAGCCTACAAGAGACCCAGTACTTC

V: TRBV4-1
size: once
D: -
J: TRBJ2-7
CDR3: CASSPLVGDEQYF
DNA: TGCGCCAGCAGCCCCCTAGTTGGAGACGAGCAGTACTTC

V: TRBV30
size: few
D: -
J: TRBJ1-5
CDR3: CAWSVQGDQPQHF
DNA: TGTGCCTGGAGTGTTCAGGGAGATCAGCCCCAGCATTTT

V: TRBV7-6
size: -
D: TRBD2
J: TRBJ2-1
CDR3: CASSPPALGVAGGHNEQFF
DNA: TGTGCCAGCAGCCCTCCCGCCCTGGGGGTAGCGGGAGGGCACAATGAGCAGTTCTTC

V: TRBV27
size: -
D: -
J: TRBJ1-1
CDR3: CASSLRGPFVGMNTEAFF
DNA: TGTGCCAGCAGTTTGAGAGGCCCCTTTGTGGGGATGAACACTGAAGCTTTCTTT

V: TRBV9
size: -
D: -
J: TRBJ2-7
CDR3: CASSVSGLAWEQYF
DNA: TGTGCCAGCAGCGTTTCGGGCCTAGCGTGGGAGCAGTACTTC

V: TRBV28
size: -
D: -
J: TRBJ2-5
CDR3: CASSQGGQTQYF
DNA: TGTGCCAGCAGCCAGGGCGGGCAGACCCAGTACTTC

V: TRBV7-3
size: -
D: -
J: TRBJ2-7
CDR3: CASSLGGTRLGEQYF
DNA: TGTGCCAGCAGCTTAGGGGGGACTCGACTCGGGGAGCAGTACTTC

V: TRBV6-6
size: -
D: -
J: TRBJ2-3
CDR3: CASSSLQASTDTQYF
DNA: TGTGCCAGCAGTTCCCTACAGGCTAGCACAGATACGCAGTATTTT

V: TRBV28
size: -
D: -
J: TRBJ2-1
CDR3: CASSGPGGEQFF
DNA: TGTGCCAGCAGTGGCCCAGGTGGTGAGCAGTTCTTC